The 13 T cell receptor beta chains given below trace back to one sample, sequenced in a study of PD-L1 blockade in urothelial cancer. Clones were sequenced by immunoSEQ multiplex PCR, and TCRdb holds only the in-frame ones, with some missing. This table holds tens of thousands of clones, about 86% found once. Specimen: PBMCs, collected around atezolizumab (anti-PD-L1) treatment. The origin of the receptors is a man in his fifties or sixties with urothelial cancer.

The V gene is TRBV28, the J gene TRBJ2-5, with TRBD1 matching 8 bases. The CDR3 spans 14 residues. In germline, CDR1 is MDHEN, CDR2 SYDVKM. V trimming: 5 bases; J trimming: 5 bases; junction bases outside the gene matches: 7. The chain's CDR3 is CASSHYRGRETQYF. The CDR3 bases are TGTGCCAGCAGTCACTACAGGGGGAGGGAGACCCAGTACTTC.

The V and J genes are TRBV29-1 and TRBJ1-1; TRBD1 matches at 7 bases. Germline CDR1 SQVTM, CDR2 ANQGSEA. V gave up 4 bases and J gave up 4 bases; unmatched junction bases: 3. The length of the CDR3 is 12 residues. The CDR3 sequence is CSVAQGITEAFF. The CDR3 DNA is TGCAGCGTTGCACAGGGGATCACTGAAGCTTTCTTT.

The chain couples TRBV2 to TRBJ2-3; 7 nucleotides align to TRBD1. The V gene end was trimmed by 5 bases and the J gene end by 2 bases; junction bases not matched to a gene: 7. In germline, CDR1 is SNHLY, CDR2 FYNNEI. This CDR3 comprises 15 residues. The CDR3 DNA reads TGTGCCAGCAGTAAGCGGACAGGAGCCACAGATACGCAGTATTTT. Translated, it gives CASSKRTGATDTQYF.

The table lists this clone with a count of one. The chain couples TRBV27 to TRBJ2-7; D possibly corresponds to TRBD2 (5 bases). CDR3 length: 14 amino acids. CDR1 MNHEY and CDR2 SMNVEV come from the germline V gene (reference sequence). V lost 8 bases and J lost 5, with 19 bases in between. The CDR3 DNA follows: TGTGCCAGCCGAACCGGGAAACGCCCCCACGAGCAGTACTTC. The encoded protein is CASRTGKRPHEQYF.

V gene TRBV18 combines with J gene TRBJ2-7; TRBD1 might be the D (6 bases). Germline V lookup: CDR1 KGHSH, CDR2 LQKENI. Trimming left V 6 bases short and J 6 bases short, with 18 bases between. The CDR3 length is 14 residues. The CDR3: CASSPGTPVGEQYF. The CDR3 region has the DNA TGTGCCAGCTCTCCCGGGACACCCGTGGGCGAGCAGTACTTC.

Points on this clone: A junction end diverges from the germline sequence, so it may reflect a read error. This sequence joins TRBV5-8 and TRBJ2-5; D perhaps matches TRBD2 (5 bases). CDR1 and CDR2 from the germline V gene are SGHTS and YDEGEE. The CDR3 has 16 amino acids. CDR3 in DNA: TGTGCCAGCAGCTTCACCACTAGGGCGATTCAAGGGACCCAGTACTTC. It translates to CASSFTTRAIQGTQYF.

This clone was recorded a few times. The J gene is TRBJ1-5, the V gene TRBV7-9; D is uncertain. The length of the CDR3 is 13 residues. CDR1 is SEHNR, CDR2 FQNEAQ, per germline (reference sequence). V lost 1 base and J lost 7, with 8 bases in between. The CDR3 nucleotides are TGTGCCAGCAGCTTAGGTTGGGCCCAGCCCCAGCATTTT. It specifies CASSLGWAQPQHF.

The CDR3 sequence: CASSSDTEAFF. The DNA of the CDR3 is TGCGCCAGCAGCTCCGACACTGAAGCTTTCTTT. This rearrangement joins TRBV5-1 to TRBJ1-1; unclear D gene. Germline assignment: CDR1 SGHRS and CDR2 YFSETQ. V was trimmed by 3 bases and J by 3 bases, leaving 3 bases between them. The CDR3 has 11 residues. The whole variable domain, filled in from reference TRBV5-1 and TRBJ1-1, reads KAGVTQTPRYLIKTRGQQVTLSCSPISGHRSVSWYQQTPGQGLQFLFEYFSETQRNKGNFPGRFSGRQFSNSRSEMNVSTLELGDSALYLCASSSDTEAFFGQGTRLTVV.

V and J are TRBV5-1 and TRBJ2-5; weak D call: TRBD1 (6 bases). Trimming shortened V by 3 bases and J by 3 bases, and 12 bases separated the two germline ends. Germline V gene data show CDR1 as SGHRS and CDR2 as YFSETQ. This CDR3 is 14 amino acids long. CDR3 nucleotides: TGCGCCAGCAGCTGGGGGCGAGGGGAAGAGACCCAGTACTTC. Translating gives CASSWGRGEETQYF.

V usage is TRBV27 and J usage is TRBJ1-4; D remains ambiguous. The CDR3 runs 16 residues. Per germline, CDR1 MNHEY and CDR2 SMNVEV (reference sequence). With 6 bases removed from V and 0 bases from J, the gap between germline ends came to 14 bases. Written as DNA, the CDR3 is TGTGCCAGCAGACCCCTATTAACTACAACTAATGAAAAACTGTTTTTT. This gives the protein CASRPLLTTTNEKLFF.

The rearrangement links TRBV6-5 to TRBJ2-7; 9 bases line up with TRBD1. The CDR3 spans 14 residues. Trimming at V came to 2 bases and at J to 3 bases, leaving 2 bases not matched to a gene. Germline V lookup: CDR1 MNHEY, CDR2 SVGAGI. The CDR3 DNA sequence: TGTGCCAGCAGTTACGGGGACAGGGTCTACGAGCAGTACTTC. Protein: CASSYGDRVYEQYF.

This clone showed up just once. The CDR3 here is CASSQVAQGSGTTDTQYF. The CDR3 nucleotides are TGCGCCAGCAGCCAAGTCGCCCAGGGTAGCGGGACCACAGATACGCAGTATTTT. This chain uses TRBV4-1 with TRBJ2-3; TRBD2 agrees at 8 bases. V shed 1 base, J shed 2 bases, and the junction held 11 bases outside the gene matches. Per germline, CDR1 MGHRA and CDR2 YSYEKL. The CDR3 sequence is 18 residues long.

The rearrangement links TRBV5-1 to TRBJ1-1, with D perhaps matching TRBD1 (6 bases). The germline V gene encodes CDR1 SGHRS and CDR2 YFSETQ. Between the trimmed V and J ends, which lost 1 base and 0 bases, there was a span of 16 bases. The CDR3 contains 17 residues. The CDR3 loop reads CASSLMSGVGMNTEAFF. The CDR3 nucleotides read TGCGCCAGCAGCTTGATGTCAGGGGTGGGGATGAACACTGAAGCTTTCTTT.